This T cell receptor (beta chain) was identified during a study of blood T cell repertoires in COVID-19. The V end was cut by 4 bases, the J end by 1 base, with 4 bases between. The germline CDR1 and CDR2 sequences are SGHAT and FQNNGV. The CDR3 covers 12 residues. Generated by immunoSEQ multiplex PCR, the TCRdb table keeps only in-frame clones and is missing some. The table includes about 55,000 clones, 75% to 90% detected once. The chain combines TRBV11-2 with TRBJ1-1; D ambiguous. Sequenced material: peripheral blood. The receptor comes from a human donor in a cohort sampled during active COVID-19. CDR3 DNA: TGTGCCAGCAGCTCCCAGAACACTGAAGCTTTCTTT. This encodes CASSSQNTEAFF.